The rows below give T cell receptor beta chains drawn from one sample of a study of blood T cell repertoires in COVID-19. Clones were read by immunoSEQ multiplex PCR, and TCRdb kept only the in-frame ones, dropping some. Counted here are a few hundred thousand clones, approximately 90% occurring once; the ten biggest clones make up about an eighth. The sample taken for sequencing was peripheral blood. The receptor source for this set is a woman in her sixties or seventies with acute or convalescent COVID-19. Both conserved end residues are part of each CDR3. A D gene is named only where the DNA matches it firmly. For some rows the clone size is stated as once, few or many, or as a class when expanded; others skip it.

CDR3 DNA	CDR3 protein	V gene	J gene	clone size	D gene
TGTGCCAGCAGTGGGGCGGGCAGCTCTGGAAACACCATATATTTT	CASSGAGSSGNTIYF	TRBV2	TRBJ1-3	NA	NA
TGTGCCAGCAGCCGGGACAGGGCGGATGGCTACACCTTC	CASSRDRADGYTF	TRBV6-5	TRBJ1-2	NA	TRBD1
TGTGCCAGCAGCCAAGTTGTACTAGCGGGGAGGGACAATGAGCAGTTCTTC	CASSQVVLAGRDNEQFF	TRBV4-2	TRBJ2-1	NA	TRBD2
TGTGCCAGTAGCCCCGACCCCGACAGATTCTATGGCTACACCTTC	CASSPDPDRFYGYTF	TRBV19	TRBJ1-2	few	NA
TGTGCCAGCAGTACACCAGGGGGAGGTCGGGGCTACACCTTC	CASSTPGGGRGYTF	TRBV28	TRBJ1-2	NA	TRBD1
TGCGCCAGCACCCTGAGCGAATTCAATTCACCCCTCCACTTT	CASTLSEFNSPLHF	TRBV5-1	TRBJ1-6	NA	NA
TGTGCCAGCTCACCTCAGGGGAGTGAGCAGTTCTTC	CASSPQGSEQFF	TRBV18	TRBJ2-1	NA	NA
TGTGCCACCAGCCCCAGGGGGAACACTGAAGCTTTCTTT	CATSPRGNTEAFF	TRBV15	TRBJ1-1	once	NA
TGTGCCAGCAGCCAGGGGGGCGGGGGGCCCTACTCCTACGAGCAGTACTTC	CASSQGGGGPYSYEQYF	TRBV7-2	TRBJ2-7	NA	NA
TGTGCCAGCAGTCCCCGGACAGGGCTAAGTTCACCCCTCCACTTT	CASSPRTGLSSPLHF	TRBV28	TRBJ1-6	NA	TRBD1
TGTGCTAGCAGCTTAAGAGCGGGAGGGCCGAATGAGCAGTTCTTC	CASSLRAGGPNEQFF	TRBV7-7	TRBJ2-1	NA	TRBD2
TGTGCCAGCTGGTTTTTAAGGGGACAGGGTAACAATGAGCAGTTCTTC	CASWFLRGQGNNEQFF	TRBV2	TRBJ2-1	NA	TRBD1
TGTGCCAGCAGCGCCGAGAGGGACCGACAGGGGTTGGACACTGAAGCTTTCTTT	CASSAERDRQGLDTEAFF	TRBV9	TRBJ1-1	once	TRBD1
TGTGCCAGCTCACCAGGGGACAGTAATCAGCCCCAGCATTTT	CASSPGDSNQPQHF	TRBV18	TRBJ1-5	once	TRBD1
TGTGCCAGCAGTTTAATAGTCACCGGGGAGCTGTTTTTT	CASSLIVTGELFF	TRBV27	TRBJ2-2	NA	NA
TGTGCCAGCCGGATAGGACTAGCGTCCTCCTACGAGCAGTACTTC	CASRIGLASSYEQYF	TRBV2	TRBJ2-7	NA	TRBD2
TGTGCCAGCTCACCTGATGGGGGGTTGAACACTGAAGCTTTCTTT	CASSPDGGLNTEAFF	TRBV18	TRBJ1-1	NA	NA
TGTGCCAGCAGTTCGGGACAGTCCTATGGCTACACCTTC	CASSSGQSYGYTF	TRBV27	TRBJ1-2	NA	TRBD1
TGTGCCACCAGCAGAGCCCTCGGACAGGGGGCGAGCAATCAGCCCCAGCATTTT	CATSRALGQGASNQPQHF	TRBV15	TRBJ1-5	NA	TRBD1
TGTGCCAGCAGCCGAGAGGACAGCCCCACAGATACGCAGTATTTT	CASSREDSPTDTQYF	TRBV3-1/TRBV3-2	TRBJ2-3	NA	NA
TGTGCCAGCAGCCACGAAACAGGGATCAAAGCTTTCTTT	CASSHETGIKAFF	TRBV4-2	TRBJ1-1	NA	NA
TGTGCCAGCAGGGGGCCTACTAGCGGGCCTGGGAAGACCCAGTACTTC	CASRGPTSGPGKTQYF	TRBV3-1/TRBV3-2	TRBJ2-5	NA	TRBD2
TGTGCCACCAGTGATCCAGGGGGCACCTATGGCTACACCTTC	CATSDPGGTYGYTF	TRBV24-1	TRBJ1-2	NA	TRBD1
TGTGCCAGCAGTTCCGTAGCGGGAGCGGGGGATGCCCAGTACTTC	CASSSVAGAGDAQYF	TRBV28	TRBJ2-5	NA	TRBD2
TGTGCCAGCACCCTCCTCTTTCCCTACGAGCAGTACTTC	CASTLLFPYEQYF	TRBV28	TRBJ2-7	NA	NA
TGTGCCAGCAGCAACCCGGGGGACTCACCCCTCCACTTT	CASSNPGDSPLHF	TRBV6-5	TRBJ1-6	NA	NA
TGCAGTGCTAGTGTCGGGGGGACCGGACTAGCGGGAGATAAAAATGAGCAGTTCTTC	CSASVGGTGLAGDKNEQFF	TRBV20-1	TRBJ2-1	NA	TRBD2
TGTGCCAGCAGCTCGCCGGGTAGCCGCTCCTACGAGCAGTACTTC	CASSSPGSRSYEQYF	TRBV7-9	TRBJ2-7	few	NA
TGTGCCAGCAGCCGACCGGGGGCTAATGAAAAACTGTTTTTT	CASSRPGANEKLFF	TRBV5-4	TRBJ1-4	NA	NA
TGCGCCAGCCGGAGCCTTGGACAGGGGGCTGAAAACATTCAGTACTTC	CASRSLGQGAENIQYF	TRBV5-1	TRBJ2-4	NA	TRBD1
TGTGCCAGCAGTGCCCGGTCCTTGTCGGGGGGGATTAATGAGCAGTTCTTC	CASSARSLSGGINEQFF	TRBV6-2/TRBV6-3	TRBJ2-1	NA	TRBD2
TGTGCCATCACGGGATCAGGGGGCCCGAGCGGAAACACCATATATTTT	CAITGSGGPSGNTIYF	TRBV10-3	TRBJ1-3	NA	TRBD1
TGTGCCAGTAGTACATCACCGGGACTAGCGGGAGAGAAGACCCAGTACTTC	CASSTSPGLAGEKTQYF	TRBV19	TRBJ2-5	NA	TRBD2
TGTGCCAGTAGTGCAGGGCTTAATATCAACAATGAGCAGTTCTTC	CASSAGLNINNEQFF	TRBV19	TRBJ2-1	NA	NA
TGTGCCAGCAGCTTATTCTCCGCGGGGGGTTCGGGAGGGACGACAGATACGCAGTATTTT	CASSLFSAGGSGGTTDTQYF	TRBV7-8	TRBJ2-3	NA	TRBD2
TGTGCCAGCAGCTTTTCAGGGGTTCAGCCCCAGCATTTT	CASSFSGVQPQHF	TRBV11-2	TRBJ1-5	NA	NA
TGTGCCAGCAGTTATGTGGCAGGGAGGCCGAACACTGAAGCTTTCTTT	CASSYVAGRPNTEAFF	TRBV6-2/TRBV6-3	TRBJ1-1	few	NA
TGTGCCACCATGCGCGGGGACAGGGACACCGGGGAGCTGTTTTTT	CATMRGDRDTGELFF	TRBV15	TRBJ2-2	few	TRBD1
TGCAGCGTTGATTACGGGTTGGCCACCGGGGAGCTGTTTTTT	CSVDYGLATGELFF	TRBV29-1	TRBJ2-2	NA	NA
TGTGCCAGCAGCTTACACGCGAGCTCCTACGAGCAGTACTTC	CASSLHASSYEQYF	TRBV7-9	TRBJ2-7	NA	NA
TGTGCCAGCAGCTCCCCGGGACAGGGACCTTCCTACGAGCAGTACTTC	CASSSPGQGPSYEQYF	TRBV5-6	TRBJ2-7	NA	TRBD1
TGCAGTGCTAGTGTCGCGGAGGACGAGCAGTACTTC	CSASVAEDEQYF	TRBV20-1	TRBJ2-7	NA	NA
TGTGCCAGCAGCTTCGGGGACTACCGGGACGGGGGCTACACCTTC	CASSFGDYRDGGYTF	TRBV11-2	TRBJ1-2	NA	NA
TGTGCTAGTGGTTTGGCCACAGTAGCGGGGGCCTACAATGAGCAGTTCTTC	CASGLATVAGAYNEQFF	TRBV12-5	TRBJ2-1	NA	TRBD2
TGTGCCAGCAGTTACTCTATCGTAGCTTCGTCCGAGCAGTACTTC	CASSYSIVASSEQYF	TRBV6-5	TRBJ2-7	NA	NA
TGTGCCAGTGGCGGGGTACGCCTCTATGGCTACACCTTC	CASGGVRLYGYTF	TRBV7-3	TRBJ1-2	NA	NA